Presented here are 32 T cell receptor beta chains from one specimen sequenced in a study of control samples from healthy donors and cancer patients. The assay was immunoSEQ multiplex PCR, and TCRdb's table has in-frame clones only and misses some. Of approximately 130,000 clones listed, just under 90% are singletons. The sequencing sample was made of blood. The receptors were sampled from a young man in good health.

The chain uses TRBV19 and TRBJ1-2, with no clear D. CDR3 size: 13 residues. Per the germline V gene, CDR1 is LNHDA and CDR2 is SQIVND (reference sequence). Trimming cost V 4 bases and J 4 bases, with 10 bases left between them. The CDR3 nucleotides are TGTGCCAGTAGTACCATGTGGCCCTATGGCTACACCTTC. Protein sequence: CASSTMWPYGYTF.

The V gene is TRBV5-1, the J gene TRBJ1-6; no definite D call. In germline, CDR1 is SGHRS, CDR2 YFSETQ. This CDR3 comprises 14 residues. V was shortened by 1 base and J by 6 bases, with 8 bases between the two germline ends. CDR3 sequence reads: CASSLSRANSPLHF. In DNA, the CDR3 is TGCGCCAGCAGCTTGAGCCGAGCTAATTCACCCCTCCACTTT.

This chain's CDR3 is CASSPVGGQPQHF. The CDR3 coding sequence is TGTGCCAGCAGCCCCGTGGGTGGTCAGCCCCAGCATTTT. This chain connects TRBV3-1 (or the pseudogene TRBV3-2) to TRBJ1-5; D remains unclear. Trimming left V 4 bases short and J 6 bases short, with 10 bases between. Germline lookup yields CDR1 LGHDT and CDR2 YNNKEL (reference sequence). The CDR3 totals 13 residues.

The chain recombines TRBV6-2 or TRBV6-3 with TRBJ2-1, with TRBD2 identical over 11 bases. Germline values: CDR1 MNHEY, CDR2 SVGEGT. The V segment lost 6 bases and the J segment 7 bases; nucleotides outside the gene matches: 8. This CDR3 comprises 15 residues. Here the CDR3 reads CASSPGPSGGNEQFF. The CDR3 DNA sequence: TGTGCCAGCAGCCCCGGTCCTAGCGGGGGGAATGAGCAGTTCTTC.

The rearrangement uses TRBV2 and TRBJ1-4; D gene ambiguous. CDR3 length: 14 amino acids. CDR1 is SNHLY, CDR2 FYNNEI, per germline. V gave up 6 bases and J gave up 0 bases, with 8 bases separating them. This chain's CDR3 is CASRVGATNEKLFF. DNA for the CDR3: TGTGCCAGCAGGGTCGGGGCAACTAATGAAAAACTGTTTTTT. Supplemented by reference TRBV2 and TRBJ1-4, the full variable domain reads EPEVTQTPSHQVTQMGQEVILRCVPISNHLYFYWYRQILGQKVEFLVSFYNNEISEKSEIFDDQFSVERPDGSNFTLKIRSTKLEDSAMYFCASRVGATNEKLFFGSGTQLSVL.

V and J are TRBV3-1 (or the pseudogene TRBV3-2) and TRBJ2-2; D could derive from TRBD1 or TRBD2 (5 bases each). V gave up 6 bases and J gave up 1 base, with 15 bases separating them. Germline values: CDR1 LGHDT, CDR2 YNNKEL (reference sequence). This CDR3 has 16 residues. DNA for the CDR3: TGTGCCAGCAGAAGCGGCTGGGACCAGAACACCGGGGAGCTGTTTTTT. As protein: CASRSGWDQNTGELFF.

This clone was seen a single time. The chain employs TRBV6-4 and TRBJ1-1; weak D call: TRBD1 (5 bases). The CDR3 length is 13 residues. Germline V CDR1 and CDR2: MRHNA, SNTAGT. V lost 7 bases and J 1 base, leaving 10 bases between the germline ends. The CDR3 DNA is TGTGCCAGCAAGGGGAACCCGAACACTGAAGCTTTCTTT. It translates to CASKGNPNTEAFF.

The chain is built from TRBV7-2 and TRBJ2-3, with D possibly TRBD1 on 5 matching bases. With 6 bases removed from V and 3 bases from J, the gap between germline ends came to 16 bases. Germline lookup yields CDR1 SGHTA and CDR2 FQGNSA. The CDR3 spans 15 residues. CDR3 coding DNA: TGTGCCAGCAGATTGGGGCCAGGTTGGACAGATACGCAGTATTTT. Its protein is CASRLGPGWTDTQYF.

This sequence joins TRBV10-3 and TRBJ2-7; 10 positions match TRBD1. The CDR3 consists of 16 residues. Germline loops: CDR1 ENHRY, CDR2 SYGVKD. Trimming cost V 10 bases and J 2 bases; bases outside gene matches: 14. DNA of the CDR3: TGTGCCACGCATCCTTCTTCCGGGACAGGGGCCTACGAGCAGTACGTC. Protein product: CATHPSSGTGAYEQYV.

The V gene is TRBV5-1, the J gene TRBJ1-2; 8 nucleotides match TRBD1. The CDR3 has 15 amino acids. The V and J ends lost 6 bases and 3 bases, in that order; junction bases with no gene match: 10. Per the germline V gene, CDR1 is SGHRS and CDR2 is YFSETQ. The CDR3 DNA sequence: TGCGCCAGCACCGACAGGGGCCCGCGGGACTATGGCTACACCTTC. Amino acid sequence: CASTDRGPRDYGYTF.

The J gene is TRBJ1-5, the V gene TRBV7-9; D is possibly TRBD1 (5 bases). From germline, CDR1 is SEHNR and CDR2 FQNEAQ (reference sequence). This CDR3 has 13 amino acids. Deletions cut 9 bases from V and 1 base from J, with 10 bases between. In DNA, the CDR3 is TGTGCCAGTCAGGGTACCAGCAATCAGCCCCAGCATTTT. It translates to CASQGTSNQPQHF. Full variable domain (remainder filled in from reference TRBV7-9 and TRBJ1-5): DTGVSQNPRHKITKRGQNVTFRCDPISEHNRLYWYRQTLGQGPEFLTYFQNEAQLEKSRLLSDRFSAERPKGSFSTLEIQRTEQGDSAMYLCASQGTSNQPQHFGDGTRLSIL.

CDR3 residues: CASSYPDQANYGYTF. CDR3 nucleotide sequence: TGCGCCAGCAGCTACCCAGATCAAGCTAACTATGGCTACACCTTC. This chain connects TRBV5-1 to TRBJ1-2; the D is unclear. Trimming cost V 3 bases and J 0 bases, with 12 bases left between them. There are 15 residues in the CDR3. CDR1 is SGHRS, CDR2 YFSETQ, per germline.

Remarks on this clone: The junction does not match germline at one end; this may be a read error. The rearrangement uses TRBV15 and TRBJ2-7; D is perhaps TRBD1 (5 bases). The CDR3 sequence is 13 residues long. CDR1 and CDR2 from the germline V gene are LNHNV and YYDKDF (reference sequence). DNA of the CDR3: TGTGCCACCAGCGGAGACAGCACCTACGAGCAGTACTTC. Translated, it gives CATSGDSTYEQYF. The variable domain in full, completed from reference TRBV15 and TRBJ2-7, reads DAMVIQNPRYQVTQFGKPVTLSCSQTLNHNVMYWYQQKSSQAPKLLFHYYDKDFNNEADTPDNFQSRRPNTSFCFLDIRSPGLGDTAMYLCATSGDSTYEQYFGPGTRLTVT.

V and J are TRBV28 and TRBJ1-1; tentatively, D is TRBD1 (5 bases). The CDR3 extends over 14 amino acids. V was shortened by 5 bases and J by 3 bases, with 13 bases between the two germline ends. The germline CDR1 and CDR2 sequences are MDHEN and SYDVKM. The CDR3, as DNA: TGTGCCAGCAGTATAATACTACAGGACACTGAAGCTTTCTTT. This sequence encodes CASSIILQDTEAFF.

V gene TRBV4-1 combines with J gene TRBJ2-1; D possibly corresponds to TRBD1 (6 bases). Trimming removed 1 base at V and 8 bases at J, with 21 bases between. Per germline, CDR1 MGHRA and CDR2 YSYEKL. The CDR3 covers 17 residues. This chain's CDR3 is CASSQARDRLPGDEQFF. CDR3 in DNA: TGCGCCAGCAGCCAAGCCCGCGACCGATTACCAGGGGATGAGCAGTTCTTC.

The V and J genes are TRBV18 and TRBJ1-2; 11 nucleotides line up with TRBD1. This CDR3 has 14 residues. The germline gives CDR1 KGHSH, CDR2 LQKENI. V trimming: 3 bases; J trimming: 8 bases; junction bases outside the gene matches: 5. The CDR3 sequence: CASSPGQGAGGYTF. In DNA form, the CDR3 reads TGTGCCAGCTCACCCGGACAGGGGGCTGGAGGCTACACCTTC.

Only a few counts were recorded for this clone. V gene TRBV7-9 combines with J gene TRBJ1-2; D not certain. The germline gives CDR1 SEHNR, CDR2 FQNEAQ (reference sequence). CDR3 length: 13 residues. Trimming cost V 1 base and J 4 bases, with 7 bases left between them. Here the CDR3 DNA reads TGTGCCAGCAGCTTAGTTAACAGCTATGGCTACACCTTC. It specifies CASSLVNSYGYTF.

The chain combines TRBV12-5 with TRBJ1-1; TRBD1 agrees at 7 bases. Trimming cost V 2 bases and J 7 bases; bases outside gene matches: 7. The CDR3 consists of 14 residues. Germline CDR1 and CDR2: LGHNT and FRNRAP. The CDR3 loop is CASGLPRQGLEAFF. In DNA form, the CDR3 reads TGTGCTAGTGGTTTGCCCCGACAGGGCCTTGAAGCTTTCTTT.

The J gene is TRBJ1-4, the V gene TRBV30; D unclear. The CDR3 contains 14 residues. Trimming stripped 2 bases from V and 1 base from J, with 8 bases between. The V gene's germline CDR1 is GTSNPN and CDR2 SVGIG (reference sequence). CDR3 in amino acids: CAWSPGETNEKLFF. CDR3 sequence (DNA): TGTGCCTGGAGTCCCGGGGAAACTAATGAAAAACTGTTTTTT.

This chain joins TRBV2 and TRBJ2-7, with D possibly called TRBD1 or TRBD2 (5 bases each). The germline V gene has CDR1 SNHLY and CDR2 FYNNEI. The V gene lost 6 bases and the J gene lost 2 bases, with 14 bases spanning the gap. CDR3 size: 14 residues. CDR3 sequence reads: CASSARRGPYEQYF. CDR3 sequence (DNA): TGTGCCAGCAGCGCACGTCGGGGACCCTACGAGCAGTACTTC.

The chain has TRBV6-5 and TRBJ2-1, with 10 bases identical to TRBD2. CDR3 length equals 14 residues. The germline V gene has CDR1 MNHEY and CDR2 SVGAGI. J lost 4 bases, V lost 6 bases, and 3 bases had no gene match. This chain's CDR3 is CASRSGGVYNEQFF. The CDR3 DNA is TGTGCCAGCAGGAGCGGGGGGGTGTACAATGAGCAGTTCTTC.

The chain employs TRBV10-2 and TRBJ2-7, with D unclear. The CDR3 consists of 13 residues. In germline, CDR1 is WSHSY, CDR2 SAAADI. V lost 0 bases to trimming and J lost 2 bases, with 5 bases between them. The CDR3 is CASSESRPYEQYV. CDR3 coding DNA: TGCGCCAGCAGTGAGTCTAGGCCCTACGAGCAGTACGTC.

J is TRBJ1-1 and V is TRBV30, with unresolved D. Deletions cut 1 base from V and 0 bases from J, with 6 bases between. The CDR3 covers 13 residues. Germline V gene sequence: CDR1 GTSNPN, CDR2 SVGIG (reference sequence). The CDR3 sequence is CAWSGVVNTEAFF. CDR3 in DNA: TGTGCCTGGAGTGGAGTGGTGAACACTGAAGCTTTCTTT.

This chain links TRBV6-5 with TRBJ2-5; TRBD2 matches at 14 bases. J lost 3 bases, V lost 4 bases, and 1 base had no gene match. This CDR3 region has 15 residues. Germline CDR1 is MNHEY and CDR2 is SVGAGI. The CDR3 here is CASSSGLAGEETQYF. CDR3 bases: TGTGCCAGCAGTTCGGGACTAGCGGGGGAAGAGACCCAGTACTTC.

The genes are TRBV18 and TRBJ1-5; 8 bases match TRBD1. The CDR3 sequence is 13 residues long. The V segment lost 8 bases and the J segment 6 bases; nucleotides outside the gene matches: 6. Germline CDR1 reads KGHSH; CDR2 reads LQKENI. The CDR3 spells CASATGEGQPQHF. Written as DNA, the CDR3 is TGTGCCAGCGCGACAGGGGAGGGTCAGCCCCAGCATTTT.

This clone has a single count. The CDR3 bases are TGTGCCATCAGTGAGTCGACAGGCCGGAACACCGGGGAGCTGTTTTTT. Translated: CAISESTGRNTGELFF. This chain connects TRBV10-3 to TRBJ2-2; D might be TRBD1 (6 bases). Trimming took 0 bases from V and 1 from J, leaving 9 bases between them. CDR1 and CDR2 (germline): ENHRY, SYGVKD. This CDR3 region has 16 residues.

This clone has a single count. The chain links TRBV12-3 or TRBV12-4 to TRBJ1-1, with D hard to call. The CDR3 is 13 amino acids. V was trimmed by 1 base and J by 4 bases, leaving 7 bases between them. The DNA of the CDR3 is TGTGCCAGCAGTTTAGGCCAGTTCACTGAAGCTTTCTTT. Translated, it gives CASSLGQFTEAFF.

The chain carries TRBV24-1 and TRBJ2-2; perhaps TRBD2 as D (6 bases). This CDR3 is built from 17 residues. From germline, CDR1 is KGHDR and CDR2 SFDVKD. Between the trimmed V and J ends, which lost 0 bases and 5 bases, there was a span of 15 bases. The CDR3 bases are TGTGCCACCAGTGATTTGAACGTAGGCGGGACGACCGGGGAGCTGTTTTTT. It yields the protein CATSDLNVGGTTGELFF.

The V gene is TRBV30, the J gene TRBJ1-1, with D hard to call. The CDR3 sequence is 13 residues long. V was trimmed by 2 bases and J by 0 bases, leaving 7 bases between them. Germline loops: CDR1 GTSNPN, CDR2 SVGIG (reference sequence). The CDR3 nucleotides read TGTGCCTGGAGTTTCAGATTGAACACTGAAGCTTTCTTT. Its translation is CAWSFRLNTEAFF.

The chain joins TRBV11-3 to TRBJ1-4, with D maybe TRBD1 (6 bases). Trimming pared 3 bases from V and 0 bases from J, leaving 17 bases between. The length of the CDR3 is 18 residues. Germline V gene sequence: CDR1 SGHNT, CDR2 YENEEA. CDR3 sequence reads: CASSFAGYGGPTNEKLFF. Here the CDR3 DNA reads TGTGCCAGCAGCTTCGCCGGTTATGGGGGGCCAACTAATGAAAAACTGTTTTTT.

The chain links TRBV9 to TRBJ1-2; D is uncertain. Deletions cut 4 bases from V and 3 bases from J, with 7 bases between. The germline V gene encodes CDR1 SGDLS and CDR2 YYNGEE. The CDR3 spans 12 residues. The CDR3 bases are TGTGCCAGCAGCCCGGGCGACTATGGCTACACCTTC. This sequence encodes CASSPGDYGYTF.

The chain combines TRBV10-1 with TRBJ2-3, with D possibly being TRBD1 (5 bases). From germline, CDR1 is WNHNN and CDR2 SYGVQD (reference sequence). Trimming removed 4 bases from V and 3 bases from J, with 14 bases in between. This CDR3 contains 15 residues. This CDR3 reads CASSASGKITDTQYF. The CDR3 DNA follows: TGCGCCAGCAGTGCTTCAGGGAAGATAACAGATACGCAGTATTTT.